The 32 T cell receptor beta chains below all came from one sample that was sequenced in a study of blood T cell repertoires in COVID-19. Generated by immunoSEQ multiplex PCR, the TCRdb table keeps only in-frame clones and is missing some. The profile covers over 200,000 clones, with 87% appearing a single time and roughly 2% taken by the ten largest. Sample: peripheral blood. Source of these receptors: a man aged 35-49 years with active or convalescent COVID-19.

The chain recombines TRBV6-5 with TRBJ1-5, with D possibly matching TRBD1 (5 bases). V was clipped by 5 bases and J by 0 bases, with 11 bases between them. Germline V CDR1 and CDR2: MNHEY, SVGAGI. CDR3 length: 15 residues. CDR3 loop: CASSRQGYSNQPQHF. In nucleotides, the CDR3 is TGTGCCAGCAGTCGTCAGGGTTATAGCAATCAGCCCCAGCATTTT.

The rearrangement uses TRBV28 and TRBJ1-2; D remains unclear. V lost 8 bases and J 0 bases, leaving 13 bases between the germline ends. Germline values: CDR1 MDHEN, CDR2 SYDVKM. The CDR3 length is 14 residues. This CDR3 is CASRAEQANYGYTF. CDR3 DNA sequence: TGTGCCAGCCGCGCGGAGCAAGCTAACTATGGCTACACCTTC.

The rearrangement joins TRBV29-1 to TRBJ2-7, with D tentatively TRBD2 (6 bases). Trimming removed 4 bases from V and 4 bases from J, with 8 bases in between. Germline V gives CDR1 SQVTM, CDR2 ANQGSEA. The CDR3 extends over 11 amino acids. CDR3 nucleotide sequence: TGCAGCGTTGGGGGGACTTACGAGCAGTACTTC. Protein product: CSVGGTYEQYF.

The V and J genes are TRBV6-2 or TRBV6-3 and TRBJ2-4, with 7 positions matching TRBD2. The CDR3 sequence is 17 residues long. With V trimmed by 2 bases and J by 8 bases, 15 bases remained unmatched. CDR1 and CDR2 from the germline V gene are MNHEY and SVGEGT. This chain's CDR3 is CASSYTPSGRDEDIQYF. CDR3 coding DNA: TGTGCCAGCAGTTACACCCCCTCAGGGAGGGACGAGGACATTCAGTACTTC.

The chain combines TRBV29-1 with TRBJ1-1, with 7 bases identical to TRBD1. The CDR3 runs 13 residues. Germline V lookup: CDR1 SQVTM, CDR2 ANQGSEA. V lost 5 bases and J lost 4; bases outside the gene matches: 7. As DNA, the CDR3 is TGCAGCGTTATGAAACAGGGGAGCACTGAAGCTTTCTTT. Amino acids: CSVMKQGSTEAFF.

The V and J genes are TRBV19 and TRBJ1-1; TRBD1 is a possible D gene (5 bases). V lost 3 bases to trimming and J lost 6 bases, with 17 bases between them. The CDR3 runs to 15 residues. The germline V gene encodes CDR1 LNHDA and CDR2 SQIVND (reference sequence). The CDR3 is CASSIEQGIRSEAFF. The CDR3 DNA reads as TGTGCCAGTAGTATCGAGCAGGGAATACGATCTGAAGCTTTCTTT.

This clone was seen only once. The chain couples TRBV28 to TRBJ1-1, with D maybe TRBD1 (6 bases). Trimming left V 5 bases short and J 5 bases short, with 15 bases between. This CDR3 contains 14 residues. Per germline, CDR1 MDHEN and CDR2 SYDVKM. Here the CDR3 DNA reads TGTGCCAGCAGTCCCTCGCGCAGGGGAACTGAAGCTTTCTTT. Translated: CASSPSRRGTEAFF.

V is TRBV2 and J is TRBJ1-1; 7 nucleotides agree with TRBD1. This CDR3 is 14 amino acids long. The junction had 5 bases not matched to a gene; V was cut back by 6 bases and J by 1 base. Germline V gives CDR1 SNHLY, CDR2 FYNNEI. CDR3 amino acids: CASRLGQPNTEAFF. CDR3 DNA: TGTGCCAGCAGGCTGGGACAGCCGAACACTGAAGCTTTCTTT.

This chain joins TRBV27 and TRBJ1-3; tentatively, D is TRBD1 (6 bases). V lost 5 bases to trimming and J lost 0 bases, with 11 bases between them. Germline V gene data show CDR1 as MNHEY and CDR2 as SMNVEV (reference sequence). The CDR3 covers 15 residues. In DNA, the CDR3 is TGTGCCAGCAGTCCCCACAGGGTCTCTGGAAACACCATATATTTT. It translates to CASSPHRVSGNTIYF.

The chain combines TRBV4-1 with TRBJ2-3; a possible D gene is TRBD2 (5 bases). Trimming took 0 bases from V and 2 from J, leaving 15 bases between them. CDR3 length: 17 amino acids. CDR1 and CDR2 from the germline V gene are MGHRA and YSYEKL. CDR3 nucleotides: TGCGCCAGCAGCCAAGACCCCCTAGGCGGGCTCACAGATACGCAGTATTTT. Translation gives CASSQDPLGGLTDTQYF.

CDR3 coding DNA: TGTGCCAGCAGCGCCGGGTCTTACAATGAGCAGTTCTTC. This encodes CASSAGSYNEQFF. The genes are TRBV5-4 and TRBJ2-1, with no clear D. V shed 4 bases and J shed 4 bases, with 9 bases lying between them. Germline V gives CDR1 SGHNT, CDR2 YYREEE (reference sequence). This CDR3 spans 13 amino acids.

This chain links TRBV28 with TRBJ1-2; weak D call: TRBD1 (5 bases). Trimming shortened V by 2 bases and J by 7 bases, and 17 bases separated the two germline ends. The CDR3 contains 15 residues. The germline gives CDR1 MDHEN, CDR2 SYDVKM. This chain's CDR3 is CASSLTPLGRGGYTF. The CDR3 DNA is TGTGCCAGCAGTTTAACCCCCCTGGGAAGGGGTGGCTACACCTTC.

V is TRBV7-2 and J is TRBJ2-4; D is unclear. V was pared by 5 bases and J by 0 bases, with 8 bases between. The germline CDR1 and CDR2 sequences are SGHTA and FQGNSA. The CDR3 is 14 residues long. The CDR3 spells CASSPYLAKNIQYF. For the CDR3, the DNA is TGTGCCAGCAGCCCTTATTTAGCCAAAAACATTCAGTACTTC.

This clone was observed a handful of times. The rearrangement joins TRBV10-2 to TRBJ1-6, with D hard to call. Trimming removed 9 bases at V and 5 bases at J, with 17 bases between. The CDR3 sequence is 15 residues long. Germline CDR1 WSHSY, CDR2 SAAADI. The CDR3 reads CASAGRQQNNSPLHF. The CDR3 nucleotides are TGCGCCAGTGCGGGTCGGCAGCAAAATAATTCACCCCTCCACTTT.

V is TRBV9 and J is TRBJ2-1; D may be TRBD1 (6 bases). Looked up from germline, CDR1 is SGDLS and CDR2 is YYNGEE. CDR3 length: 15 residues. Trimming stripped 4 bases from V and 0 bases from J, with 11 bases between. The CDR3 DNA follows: TGTGCCAGCAGCCCCGAGGGGGTCTCCTACAATGAGCAGTTCTTC. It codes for CASSPEGVSYNEQFF.

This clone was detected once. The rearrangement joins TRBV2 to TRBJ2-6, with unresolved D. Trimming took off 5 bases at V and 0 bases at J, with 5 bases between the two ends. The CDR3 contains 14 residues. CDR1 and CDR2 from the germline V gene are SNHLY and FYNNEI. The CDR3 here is CASSPNSGANVLTF. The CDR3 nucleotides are TGTGCCAGCAGTCCCAACTCTGGGGCCAACGTCCTGACTTTC.

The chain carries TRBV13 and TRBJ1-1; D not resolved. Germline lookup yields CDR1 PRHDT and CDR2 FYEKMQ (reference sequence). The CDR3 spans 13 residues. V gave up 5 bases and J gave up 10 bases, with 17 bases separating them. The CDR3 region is CASSPKYQVGAFF. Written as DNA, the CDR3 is TGTGCCAGCAGCCCAAAATACCAGGTGGGAGCTTTCTTT.

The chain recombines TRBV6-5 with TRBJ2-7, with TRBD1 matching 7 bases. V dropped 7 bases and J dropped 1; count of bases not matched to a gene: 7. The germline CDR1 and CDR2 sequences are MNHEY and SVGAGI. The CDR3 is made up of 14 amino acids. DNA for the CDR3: TGTGCCAGCAAAGGGACAGCGGTTTCCTACGAGCAGTACTTC. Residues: CASKGTAVSYEQYF.

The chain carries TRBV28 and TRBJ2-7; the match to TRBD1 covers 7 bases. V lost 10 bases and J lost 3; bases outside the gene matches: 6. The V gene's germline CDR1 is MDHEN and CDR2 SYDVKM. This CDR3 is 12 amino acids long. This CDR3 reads CATRDSFYEQYF. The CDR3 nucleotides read TGTGCCACCCGGGACAGCTTCTACGAGCAGTACTTC.

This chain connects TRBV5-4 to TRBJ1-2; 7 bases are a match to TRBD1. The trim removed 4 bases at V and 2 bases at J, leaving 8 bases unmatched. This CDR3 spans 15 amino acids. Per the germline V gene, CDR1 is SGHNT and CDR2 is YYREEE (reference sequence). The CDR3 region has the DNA TGTGCCAGCAGCAATGGAGGGGGCAAGAACTATGGCTACACCTTC. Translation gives CASSNGGGKNYGYTF.

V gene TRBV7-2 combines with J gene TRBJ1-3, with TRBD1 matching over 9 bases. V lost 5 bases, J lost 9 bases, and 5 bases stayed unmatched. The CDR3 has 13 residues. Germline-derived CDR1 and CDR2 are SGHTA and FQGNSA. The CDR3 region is CASSVGQGGTIYF. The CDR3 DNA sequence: TGTGCCAGCAGCGTGGGACAGGGCGGCACCATATATTTT.

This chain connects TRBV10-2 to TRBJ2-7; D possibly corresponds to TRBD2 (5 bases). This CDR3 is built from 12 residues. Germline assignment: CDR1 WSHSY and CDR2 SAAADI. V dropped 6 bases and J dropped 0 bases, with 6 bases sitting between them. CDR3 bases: TGCGCCAGCAGGGGGAGCTCCTACGAGCAGTACTTC. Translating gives CASRGSSYEQYF.

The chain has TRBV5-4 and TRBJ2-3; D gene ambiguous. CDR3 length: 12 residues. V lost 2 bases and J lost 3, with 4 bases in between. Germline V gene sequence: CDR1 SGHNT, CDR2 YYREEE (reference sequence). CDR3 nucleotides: TGTGCCAGCAGCTTAGAGACAGATACGCAGTATTTT. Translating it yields CASSLETDTQYF. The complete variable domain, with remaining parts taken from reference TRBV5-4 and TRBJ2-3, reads ETGVTQSPTHLIKTRGQQVTLRCSSQSGHNTVSWYQQALGQGPQFIFQYYREEENGRGNFPPRFSGLQFPNYSSELNVNALELDDSALYLCASSLETDTQYFGPGTRLTVL.

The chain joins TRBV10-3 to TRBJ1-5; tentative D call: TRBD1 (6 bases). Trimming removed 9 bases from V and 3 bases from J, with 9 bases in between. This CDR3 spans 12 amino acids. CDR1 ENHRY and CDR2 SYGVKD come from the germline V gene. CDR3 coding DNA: TGTGCCATTCCGGGACACAATCAGCCCCAGCATTTT. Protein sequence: CAIPGHNQPQHF.

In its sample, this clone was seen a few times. The CDR3 loop is CASKNSGGLNTGELFF. CDR3 DNA: TGTGCCAGTAAAAATAGCGGGGGGTTAAACACCGGGGAGCTGTTTTTT. This chain uses TRBV19 with TRBJ2-2, with 10 positions matching TRBD2. V lost 7 bases to trimming and J lost 2 bases; unmatched junction nucleotides: 7. The CDR3 is 16 residues long. Germline CDR1 is LNHDA and CDR2 is SQIVND (reference sequence).

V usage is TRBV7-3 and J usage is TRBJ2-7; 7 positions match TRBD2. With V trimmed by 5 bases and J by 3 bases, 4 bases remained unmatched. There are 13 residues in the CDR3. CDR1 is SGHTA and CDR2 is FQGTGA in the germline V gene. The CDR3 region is CASSLERDYEQYF. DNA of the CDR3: TGTGCCAGCAGCCTTGAGCGGGACTACGAGCAGTACTTC. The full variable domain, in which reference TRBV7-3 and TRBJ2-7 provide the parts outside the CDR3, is GAGVSQTPSNKVTEKGKYVELRCDPISGHTALYWYRQSLGQGPEFLIYFQGTGAADDSGLPNDRFFAVRPEGSVSTLKIQRTERGDSAVYLCASSLERDYEQYFGPGTRLTVT.

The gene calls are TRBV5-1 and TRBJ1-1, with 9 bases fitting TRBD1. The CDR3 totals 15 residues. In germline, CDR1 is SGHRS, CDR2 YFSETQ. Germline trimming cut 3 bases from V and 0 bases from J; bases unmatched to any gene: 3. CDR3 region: CASSWGTGLNTEAFF. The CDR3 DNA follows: TGCGCCAGCAGCTGGGGGACAGGGTTGAACACTGAAGCTTTCTTT.

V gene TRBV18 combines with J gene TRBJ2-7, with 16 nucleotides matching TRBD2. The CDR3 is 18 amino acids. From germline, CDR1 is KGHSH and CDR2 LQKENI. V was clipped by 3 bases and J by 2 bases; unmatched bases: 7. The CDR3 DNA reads TGTGCCAGCTCACCCGGGACTAGCGGGGGGGCCGGTCCCTACGAGCAGTACTTC. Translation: CASSPGTSGGAGPYEQYF.

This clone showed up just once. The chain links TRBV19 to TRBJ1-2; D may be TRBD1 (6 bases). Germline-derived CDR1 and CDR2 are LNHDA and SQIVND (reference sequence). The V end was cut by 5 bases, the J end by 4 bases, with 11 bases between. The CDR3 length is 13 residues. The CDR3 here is CASSRDTSYGYTF. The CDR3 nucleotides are TGTGCCAGTAGTCGGGACACGAGCTATGGCTACACCTTC.

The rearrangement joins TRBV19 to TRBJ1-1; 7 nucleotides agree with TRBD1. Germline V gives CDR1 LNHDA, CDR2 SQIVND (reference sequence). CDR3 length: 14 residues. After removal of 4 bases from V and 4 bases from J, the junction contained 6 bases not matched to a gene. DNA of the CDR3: TGTGCCAGTAGTACCACGACAGGGTTCACTGAAGCTTTCTTT. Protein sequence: CASSTTTGFTEAFF.

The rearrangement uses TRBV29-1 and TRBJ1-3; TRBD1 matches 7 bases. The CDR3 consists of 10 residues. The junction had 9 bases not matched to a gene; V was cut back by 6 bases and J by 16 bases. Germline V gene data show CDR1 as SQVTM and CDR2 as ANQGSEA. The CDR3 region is CSVRDSFTYF. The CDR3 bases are TGCAGCGTGCGGGACAGTTTCACTTATTTT. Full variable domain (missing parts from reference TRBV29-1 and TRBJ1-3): SAVISQKPSRDICQRGTSLTIQCQVDSQVTMMFWYRQQPGQSLTLIATANQGSEATYESGFVIDKFPISRPNLTFSTLTVSNMSPEDSSIYLCSVRDSFTYFGEGSWLTVV.

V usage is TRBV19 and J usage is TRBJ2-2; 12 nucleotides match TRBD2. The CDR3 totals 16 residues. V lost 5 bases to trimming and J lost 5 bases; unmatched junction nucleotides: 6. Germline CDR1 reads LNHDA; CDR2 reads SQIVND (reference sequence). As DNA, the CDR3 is TGTGCCAGTAGTCACGGACTAGCGGGACAGACCGGGGAGCTGTTTTTT. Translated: CASSHGLAGQTGELFF.